The clone carrying this TCR beta chain came up a few times. Antigen specificity is unknown. This entry is derived from a study of cytomegalovirus exposure and HLA in healthy donors. Study-wide findings and caveats: Presence/absence analyses assumed roughly uniform sequencing depth across donors. Researchers reportedly found TCR beta sequences accurately predicted most subjects' HLA-A and HLA-B alleles.

Unmatched junction bases numbered 11, after V lost 5 bases and J lost 3 bases. Germline CDR1 reads SGHNT; CDR2 reads YYREEE (reference sequence). The CDR3 contains 16 residues. PCR involved 60 Vbeta and 13 Jbeta primers. The data were produced by immunoSEQ multiplex PCR, yet TCRdb's version contains in-frame clones alone and is incomplete. Of over 150,000 clones listed, around 79% are singletons. V and J are TRBV5-4 and TRBJ2-4; 7 bases fit TRBD2. Sequences were obtained from PBMCs. This sequence originates from a young man in good health and CMV-seronegative. In DNA form, the CDR3 reads TGTGCCAGCAGTCCCCCGGGGCCGGGGGGCAAAAACATTCAGTACTTC. It specifies CASSPPGPGGKNIQYF.